This TCR beta chain is drawn from a study of beta chain features in type 1 diabetes (dated by TCRdb to between 2018 and 2020). In the study overall: Mean age, gender distribution, total cell number and subset yield did not differ between patients and healthy donors. A total of roughly 110 million sorted cells were examined across all samples, and the number of cells per subset was strongly correlated with RNA yield. Regulatory and stem cell-like memory subsets were obtained from only 8 patients and roughly eight healthy donors, while naive and central memory subsets were obtained from all 30 or so donors. In the study, recently diagnosed type 1 diabetes patients and matched healthy donors were compared on the TCRB repertoires of their sorted circulating CD4+ T cell subsets. The paper as a whole reports these results and caveats: Because small numbers of individuals were included in the HLA sub-analyses, any influence of HLA type on TCRB rearrangement was left unresolved. At VDJ recombination sites, type 1 diabetes patients had fewer insertions and more deleted nucleotides, which implies abnormalities in thymic rearrangement. In all four CD4+ subsets, TCRB CDR3 length was moderately but significantly shorter in type 1 diabetes patients. Because cDNA rather than genomic DNA was sequenced, highly expressing activated cells could have been over-represented, although no difference in activation and CD3 levels was found between groups. PCR might favor shorter templates, but patient and control samples were amplified and corrected together, so any skew would affect both groups equally. Naive, central memory and regulatory TCRB repertoires appeared to be more alike among patients than among healthy donors.

The High Capacity cDNA Reverse Transcription Kit was used to reverse transcribe all of the isolated RNA, meaning that expressed TCRB transcripts were what got sequenced. Naive, central memory and regulatory T cell samples underwent deep immunoSEQ sequencing, averaging about 3.3 million total reads per sample. Sorted cells were lysed in RLT buffer, and RNA was extracted using DNase-treated RNeasy Micro or Mini kits according to cell number. To prevent cross-contamination, every cell subset was processed on its own, while patient and healthy donor samples were processed together. Using the immunoSEQ multiplex PCR, TCRB sequences were amplified from cDNA into 87-bp fragments spanning the CDR3 region. The amplicons were sequenced using the Illumina HiSeq platform. In the paper's pipeline: PCR bias was computationally corrected using synthetic template baselines, reads within Hamming distance 2 were collapsed, and singletons that could not be merged were discarded. Reads were aligned against IMGT so that V, D and J genes, CDR3 length and insertions or deletions at six rearrangement sites could be assigned. Within each subset, clonotype counts were normalized to sorted cell number, after which true diversity and Gini coefficients were computed with the tcR R package. Repertoire sharing was quantified using the overlap coefficient calculated on TCRB nucleotide sequences. What TCRdb holds here is the immuneACCESS table cut down to in-frame rearrangements. Part of the clones is not present; checked against another copy, under half of the missing clones reflect an unresolved V gene, and the others are unexplained. V and J calls and clone size are given by that table; D and trimming were obtained from the DNA. The sample table contains almost 350,000 clones; only one count was recorded for 9.3% of them. The top ten hold roughly 0.99% of the sample.

Each donor gave one peripheral blood draw, averaging roughly 100 mL, which was collected into heparinised tubes. Using a panel that included CD45RO, CCR7, CD25, CD127, CD95 and CD27, naive, central memory, regulatory and stem cell-like memory CD4+ T cells were sorted on a BD FACSAria II. A purity above 98% was achieved for all sorted populations. PBMCs were separated immediately by Lymphoprep density gradient centrifugation and were stained directly, without being cultured. So that batch effects would be minimized, each experiment stained and sorted samples in pairs, pairing one healthy donor with one patient. Regarding this clone: Its cognate antigen has yet to be identified. No qualities accompany the bases; no much larger clone lies one base away.

CDR1 and CDR2 were assigned from the germline V gene as SGHDT and YYEEEE. Inclusive of the bounding cysteine and phenylalanine, the CDR3 is 14 residues long. Just the 42-base CDR3 DNA is kept, in frame starting at base 1. The V end loses 0 bases and the J end loses 2 bases, and a stretch of 8 bases separates them. Sample: central memory CD4+ T cells from blood. Rearrangement joined TRBV5-6 to TRBJ1-2; perhaps TRBD1 is the D gene, with 5 bases matching. The clonotype was recovered from a man aged 25 to 40 with type 1 diabetes. The CDR3 region reads CASSLVQVNYGYTF. The nucleotides read TGTGCCAGCAGCTTGGTACAGGTGAACTATGGCTACACCTTC. With the rest looked up from the reference TRBV5-6 and TRBJ1-2 genes rather than sequenced, the full variable domain is DAGVTQSPTHLIKTRGQQVTLRCSPKSGHDTVSWYQQALGQGPQFIFQYYEEEERQRGNFPDRFSGHQFPNYSSELNVNALLLGDSALYLCASSLVQVNYGYTFGSGTRLTVV.